The 19 T cell receptor beta chains presented below share a single source sample, sequenced in a study of T cell repertoires in cytomegalovirus infection. TCRdb ran MiXCR on the reads and lists one entry per CDR3 protein. The table includes 300,000 to 400,000 distinct CDR3 sequences, less than 20% detected once. Specimen: PBMCs. The receptors stem from a human donor in good health (CMV status not recorded). Some clones in this sample may be carry-over from other donors' samples.

This clonotype came up many times. The chain employs TRBV7-2 and TRBJ2-5, with D uncertain. The germline gives CDR1 SGHTA, CDR2 FQGNSA. Between the trimmed V and J ends, which lost 1 base and 4 bases, there was a span of 13 bases. This CDR3 comprises 15 residues. CDR3 coding DNA: TGTGCCAGCAGCTTAGAGCCCGGGTTTGGAGAGACCCAGTACTTC. Translating it yields CASSLEPGFGETQYF.

This chain uses TRBV7-2 with TRBJ2-3; no reliable D call. Germline values: CDR1 SGHTA, CDR2 FQGNSA. V lost 1 base and J 6 bases, leaving 11 bases between the germline ends. The CDR3 runs to 14 residues. CDR3 coding DNA: TGTGCCAGCAGCTTAGGGCCCAGCGTGGATACGCAGTATTTT. As protein: CASSLGPSVDTQYF.

This clonotype has more than one count but fewer than ten. V gene TRBV6-5 combines with J gene TRBJ2-7; possible D gene TRBD1, 5 bases. From germline, CDR1 is MNHEY and CDR2 SVGAGI. The CDR3 loop spans 14 amino acids. Trimming cost V 6 bases and J 0 bases, with 12 bases left between them. CDR3 nucleotides: TGTGCCAGCAGACGACAGCCGAGCTCCTACGAGCAGTACTTC. This encodes CASRRQPSSYEQYF.

This clonotype was detected many times. The gene calls are TRBV7-8 and TRBJ1-2; TRBD1 might be the D (5 bases). V shed 5 bases and J shed 4 bases, with 14 bases lying between them. The CDR3 is 14 amino acids. Germline lookup yields CDR1 SGHVS and CDR2 FQNEAQ. The CDR3 here is CASSPREGAYGYTF. Here the CDR3 DNA reads TGTGCCAGCAGCCCCAGGGAGGGCGCCTATGGCTACACCTTC.

This clonotype was found a few times. The V and J genes are TRBV14 and TRBJ2-1; D is possibly TRBD2 (5 bases). V lost 0 bases and J lost 8, with 17 bases in between. This CDR3 contains 16 residues. Germline CDR1 is SGHDN and CDR2 is FVKESK. CDR3 DNA sequence: TGTGCCAGCAGCCAAGAATTCGTGGGGTCTAGCTATGAGCAGTTCTTC. This encodes CASSQEFVGSSYEQFF.

The rearrangement links TRBV28 to TRBJ2-7; TRBD2 matches 8 bases. The CDR3 extends over 13 amino acids. With V trimmed by 5 bases and J by 3 bases, 3 bases remained unmatched. Per germline, CDR1 MDHEN and CDR2 SYDVKM. CDR3 in DNA: TGTGCCAGCAGTAAGACTAGCGACTACGAGCAGTACTTC. This codes for CASSKTSDYEQYF.

This clonotype was seen only a few times. This chain joins TRBV7-9 and TRBJ2-2; D might be TRBD2 (5 bases). This CDR3 contains 17 residues. Germline loops: CDR1 SEHNR, CDR2 FQNEAQ (reference sequence). The V and J ends lost 0 bases and 6 bases respectively, with 17 bases between them. The CDR3, as DNA: TGTGCCAGCAGCTTAGCGCTCGGACTCCCGAGCGCCGGGGAGCTGTTTTTT. Protein sequence: CASSLALGLPSAGELFF.

About this clonotype: A much bigger clone sits one base away, suggesting this may be a read error. The J gene is TRBJ2-1, the V gene TRBV10-3; TRBD1 agrees at 8 bases. V lost 4 bases to trimming and J lost 4 bases; unmatched junction nucleotides: 6. Germline CDR1 and CDR2: ENHRY and SYGVKD. CDR3 length: 15 amino acids. The CDR3 spells CAISVGQGAYNEQFF. As DNA, the CDR3 is TGTGCCATCAGTGTCGGGCAGGGGGCTTACAATGAGCAGTTCTTC.

This chain joins TRBV12-3 or TRBV12-4 and TRBJ2-1; 10 nucleotides agree with TRBD2. The junction had 4 bases not matched to a gene; V was cut back by 1 base and J by 7 bases. The CDR3 loop spans 15 amino acids. The CDR3 nucleotides are TGTGCCAGCAGTTTAGAGCGGGAGGGCCGGAATGAGCAGTTCTTC. Amino acids: CASSLEREGRNEQFF.

V and J are TRBV12-3 or TRBV12-4 and TRBJ2-1; TRBD2 aligns across 11 bases. The V gene end was trimmed by 6 bases and the J gene end by 2 bases; junction bases not matched to a gene: 6. The CDR3 length is 16 residues. The CDR3 reads CASSTTSGGTYNEQFF. The CDR3 region has the DNA TGTGCCAGCAGCACCACTAGCGGGGGAACCTACAATGAGCAGTTCTTC.

CDR3 DNA sequence: TGCGCCAGCAGCCGTACCGGGACTAGAGAATACGAGCAGTACTTC. It codes for CASSRTGTREYEQYF. The rearrangement links TRBV4-1 to TRBJ2-7; 8 bases line up with TRBD2. The CDR3 covers 15 residues. V lost 4 bases, J lost 4 bases, and 9 bases stayed unmatched. In germline, CDR1 is MGHRA, CDR2 YSYEKL.

A few counts support this clonotype. This sequence joins TRBV29-1 and TRBJ1-6; D is unclear. Germline CDR1 is SQVTM and CDR2 is ANQGSEA. The CDR3 runs to 13 residues. V gave up 4 bases and J gave up 2 bases, with 6 bases separating them. Here the CDR3 reads CSVAWAYNSPLHF. CDR3 nucleotide sequence: TGCAGCGTTGCCTGGGCCTATAATTCACCCCTCCACTTT.

This clonotype occurred many times. J is TRBJ2-4 and V is TRBV12-3 or TRBV12-4, with a tentative D call TRBD2 (6 bases). There are 17 residues in the CDR3. Between the trimmed V and J ends, which lost 6 bases and 0 bases, there was a span of 18 bases. The CDR3 reads CASSHGYGGVAKNIQYF. For the CDR3, the DNA is TGTGCCAGCAGCCACGGTTATGGCGGGGTAGCCAAAAACATTCAGTACTTC.

Many counts were recorded for this clonotype. V usage is TRBV7-2 and J usage is TRBJ2-7, with D possibly matching TRBD1 (5 bases). The CDR3 length is 13 residues. The germline gives CDR1 SGHTA, CDR2 FQGNSA. Trimming shortened V by 1 base and J by 9 bases, and 13 bases separated the two germline ends. The CDR3: CASSLDRQGGQYF. CDR3 nucleotides: TGTGCCAGCAGCTTAGACCGCCAGGGCGGGCAGTACTTC. Drawing the rest from reference TRBV7-2 and TRBJ2-7, the complete variable domain is GAGVSQSPSNKVTEKGKDVELRCDPISGHTALYWYRQSLGQGLEFLIYFQGNSAPDKSGLPSDRFSAERTGGSVSTLTIQRTQQEDSAVYLCASSLDRQGGQYFGPGTRLTVT.

There are many counts of this clonotype. The chain links TRBV7-8 to TRBJ2-5, with 10 bases aligning to TRBD2. The CDR3 totals 18 residues. Germline loops: CDR1 SGHVS, CDR2 FQNEAQ. Trimming took 3 bases from V and 3 from J; bases not matched to a gene: 13. The CDR3 reads CASSFFLAGAGGEETQYF. CDR3 DNA: TGTGCCAGCAGCTTCTTCCTAGCGGGGGCCGGGGGGGAAGAGACCCAGTACTTC.

This clonotype was counted a few times. The gene calls are TRBV11-2 and TRBJ2-7; D might be TRBD1 (6 bases). Trimming removed 5 bases at V and 2 bases at J, with 13 bases between. Per the germline V gene, CDR1 is SGHAT and CDR2 is FQNNGV. The CDR3 is 14 residues long. DNA of the CDR3: TGTGCCAGCAGCCCAGGGGCGCTTACCTACGAGCAGTACTTC. Translating it yields CASSPGALTYEQYF.

This clonotype was picked up many times. The J gene is TRBJ2-7, the V gene TRBV7-2; D is perhaps TRBD1 or TRBD2 (5 bases each). CDR1 and CDR2 (germline): SGHTA, FQGNSA. V lost 5 bases, J lost 3 bases, and 11 bases lay in between. This CDR3 has 13 amino acids. The CDR3 spells CASSRDPIYEQYF. CDR3 in DNA: TGTGCCAGCAGCCGGGACCCTATCTACGAGCAGTACTTC.

CDR3 nucleotide sequence: TGTGCCAGCAGCTTAGTCCAAGGACAGGGCTCCCAGCCCCAGCATTTT. This codes for CASSLVQGQGSQPQHF. The chain employs TRBV7-8 and TRBJ1-5; TRBD1 matches 8 bases. V gave up 1 base and J gave up 7 bases; unmatched junction bases: 9. The CDR3 contains 16 residues. CDR1 SGHVS and CDR2 FQNEAQ come from the germline V gene.

This clonotype was observed a handful of times. The chain has TRBV7-2 and TRBJ2-3; TRBD2 agrees at 8 bases. J gave up 5 bases and V 2 bases, and 15 bases lay outside the gene matches. Germline V CDR1 and CDR2: SGHTA, FQGNSA. The CDR3 contains 18 residues. CDR3 nucleotides: TGTGCCAGCAGCTTACGGGGGGGGGGGGGGGGCAGCGGAGATACGCAGTATTTT. As protein: CASSLRGGGGGSGDTQYF.